Below, 21 T cell receptor beta chains from the same sample are listed, as sequenced in a study of spatial heterogeneity in lung cancer. Time point described: sample taken at primary tumor resection. Study-level findings and limits: Tracking of tumor mutation counts was seen in expanded intratumoral alpha and beta TCR counts.

TCRdb re-derived calls from the 5' RACE reads in MiXCR, one entry per CDR3 protein. The data hold under 5,000 distinct CDR3 sequences, with over 8% observed a single time. These receptors have no known antigen. Sequencing was performed on lung tumor tissue, taken at surgery. The receptors were gathered from a male donor with early-stage non-small cell lung cancer.

This clonotype was recorded at least ten times. This beta chain is a stray read from a library made for alpha chains; its abundance is not meaningful. The V call is TRBV28, the J call TRBJ1-1; D remains ambiguous. The germline gives CDR1 MDHEN, CDR2 SYDVKM. The CDR3 is 13 amino acids. V dropped 11 bases and J dropped 5 bases, with 18 bases sitting between them. In DNA form, the CDR3 reads TGTGCCTCCAGACGTACGCTGGAGACTGAAGCTTTCTTT. As protein: CASRRTLETEAFF.

This clonotype appeared many times. Because the library targeted alpha chains, this beta chain is an off-target read whose size means little. V is TRBV12-3 or TRBV12-4 and J is TRBJ2-7, with D possibly TRBD2 on 7 matching bases. Between the trimmed V and J ends, which lost 0 bases and 1 base, there was a span of 10 bases. There are 15 residues in the CDR3. The CDR3 region is CASSLAGRGSYEQYF. For the CDR3, the DNA is TGTGCCAGCAGTTTAGCTGGGAGGGGGTCCTACGAGCAGTACTTC.

Details on this clonotype: This beta chain is an off-target read within a library intended for alpha chains, so its frequency means little. The chain joins TRBV7-2 to TRBJ2-3; 8 positions agree with TRBD1. The CDR3 extends over 15 amino acids. V dropped 7 bases and J dropped 7; count of bases not matched to a gene: 13. Germline CDR1 SGHTA, CDR2 FQGNSA. This chain's CDR3 is CASNLLRTGTNTQYF. Here the CDR3 DNA reads TGTGCCAGCAACCTCCTCCGGACAGGGACAAATACGCAGTATTTT.

By share of the sample, this clonotype is large. The library was designed around alpha chains, so this beta chain is a stray read whose abundance carries little weight. V is TRBV11-2 and J is TRBJ2-6; TRBD2 matches 12 bases. V gave up 5 bases and J gave up 0 bases; unmatched junction bases: 5. From germline, CDR1 is SGHAT and CDR2 FQNNGV. This CDR3 is built from 18 residues. The CDR3 protein is CASSLKTSGSSGANVLTF. The CDR3 bases are TGTGCCAGCAGCCTGAAGACTAGCGGGAGCTCTGGGGCCAACGTCCTGACTTTC.

By its share, this clonotype is medium-sized. Because this beta chain is a stray read in a library intended to capture alpha chains, its abundance should not be given much weight. V and J are TRBV7-2 and TRBJ2-7, with 9 nucleotides matching TRBD1. Germline lookup yields CDR1 SGHTA and CDR2 FQGNSA. Trimming at V came to 5 bases and at J to 2 bases, leaving 1 base not matched to a gene. The CDR3 is made up of 13 amino acids. CDR3 DNA: TGTGCCAGCAGCAGACAGGGGGCCTACGAGCAGTACTTC. Translation gives CASSRQGAYEQYF.

In the case of this clonotype: This beta chain slipped into a library made for alpha chains as a stray read, so its size is not meaningful. The chain joins TRBV5-6 to TRBJ2-1; the match to TRBD2 covers 12 bases. V shed 3 bases and J 10 bases; nucleotides not matched to a gene: 5. CDR1 is SGHDT, CDR2 YYEEEE, per germline. The CDR3 has 14 amino acids. The CDR3 reads CASSWTSGTGEQFF. In DNA form, the CDR3 reads TGTGCCAGCAGCTGGACTAGCGGGACTGGGGAGCAGTTCTTC.

This clonotype is deemed medium-sized (0.01 to 0.1%). For a library built for alpha chains, this beta chain is a stray read; little rests on its size. The CDR3 region is CASSQLAGEYEQYF. DNA of the CDR3: TGTGCCAGCAGCCAATTAGCGGGAGAGTACGAGCAGTACTTC. The chain joins TRBV16 to TRBJ2-7; 9 nucleotides line up with TRBD2. The CDR3 has 14 amino acids. V lost 1 base, J lost 4 bases, and 2 bases stayed unmatched. The germline gives CDR1 KGHSY, CDR2 FQNENV.

This clonotype is medium-sized in the sample. This beta chain turned up in a library designed for alpha chains; as an off-target read, its abundance says little. The chain uses TRBV7-6 and TRBJ2-4, with D tentatively TRBD2 (6 bases). Germline V gene sequence: CDR1 SGHVS, CDR2 FNYEAQ. V was clipped by 4 bases and J by 7 bases, with 32 bases between them. The CDR3 has 20 amino acids. The DNA of the CDR3 is TGTGCCAGCAGCTCCCGGGAGCCCACCCAGGTCCCTACTAAACCTAACATTCAGTACTTC. Amino acids: CASSSREPTQVPTKPNIQYF.

This clonotype was counted between two and nine times. Little can be read into the size of this beta chain, an off-target read in a library designed for alpha chains. This chain uses TRBV10-3 with TRBJ2-1, with TRBD2 matching over 8 bases. After removal of 6 bases from V and 5 bases from J, the junction contained 6 bases not matched to a gene. Per germline, CDR1 ENHRY and CDR2 SYGVKD. CDR3 length: 14 amino acids. The CDR3 loop is CAISETSVHNEQFF. The CDR3 nucleotides read TGTGCCATCAGCGAGACTAGCGTTCACAATGAGCAGTTCTTC.

The sample holds many counts of this clonotype. This beta chain represents an off-target read in a library built for alpha chains; its size is of limited meaning. CDR3: CASSQEGRAGGVDTQYF. In DNA form, the CDR3 reads TGCGCCAGCAGCCAAGAGGGCCGAGCCGGGGGAGTGGATACGCAGTATTTT. The J gene is TRBJ2-3, the V gene TRBV4-3, with D possibly matching TRBD2 (6 bases). Germline CDR1 and CDR2: LGHNA and YSLEER. V lost 0 bases to trimming and J lost 6 bases, with 19 bases between them. The CDR3 runs to 17 residues.

This clonotype is categorized as medium-sized (0.01 to 0.1%). This beta chain appears as a stray read in a library generated for alpha chains; its size is not informative. The gene calls are TRBV5-4 and TRBJ2-4; D unclear. The CDR3 loop spans 14 amino acids. The ends were cut back, 0 bases at V and 1 base at J, with 5 bases in the middle. Germline V lookup: CDR1 SGHNT, CDR2 YYREEE (reference sequence). CDR3 region: CASSLGSAKNIQYF. CDR3 bases: TGTGCCAGCAGCTTGGGGTCTGCCAAAAACATTCAGTACTTC.

By frequency in the sample, this clonotype is medium-sized. This beta chain appears as a stray read in a library generated for alpha chains; its size is not informative. The chain uses TRBV27 and TRBJ2-5; 10 bases line up with TRBD1. The CDR3 is 16 residues long. V was pared by 5 bases and J by 1 base, with 7 bases of the junction left unmatched. CDR1 MNHEY and CDR2 SMNVEV come from the germline V gene (reference sequence). CDR3 sequence reads: CASSPRQGALQETQYF. The CDR3 region has the DNA TGTGCCAGCAGTCCTCGACAGGGGGCCCTCCAAGAGACCCAGTACTTC.

By proportion, this clonotype is medium-sized. Being off target in a library aimed at alpha chains, this beta chain has a size of little meaning. This chain uses TRBV20-1 with TRBJ2-7; possible D gene TRBD2, 6 bases. Germline V gene data show CDR1 as DFQATT and CDR2 as SNEGSKA (reference sequence). The CDR3 runs 13 residues. V was shortened by 6 bases and J by 3 bases, with 15 bases between the two germline ends. CDR3 bases: TGCAGTGCGAGCCCGGGACTCGACTACGAGCAGTACTTC. This sequence encodes CSASPGLDYEQYF.

There are many counts of this clonotype. Because this beta chain is a stray read in a library intended to capture alpha chains, its abundance should not be given much weight. V usage is TRBV20-1 and J usage is TRBJ2-4; D is uncertain. Trimming took 4 bases from V and 7 from J, leaving 11 bases between them. Per germline, CDR1 DFQATT and CDR2 SNEGSKA (reference sequence). This CDR3 contains 12 residues. CDR3 loop: CSATPTSNIQYF. For the CDR3, the DNA is TGCAGTGCTACCCCAACCTCGAACATTCAGTACTTC.

This clonotype was seen at least ten times. Because the library targeted alpha chains, this beta chain is an off-target read whose size means little. V gene TRBV4-3 combines with J gene TRBJ1-5, with unresolved D. The CDR3 spans 13 residues. Germline CDR1 reads LGHNA; CDR2 reads YSLEER. V was cut by 0 bases and J by 5 bases, with 5 bases left in between. CDR3 nucleotide sequence: TGCGCCAGCAGCCAAGAAACCTATCAGCCCCAGCATTTT. Protein sequence: CASSQETYQPQHF.

For this clonotype: This beta chain turned up in a library designed for alpha chains; as an off-target read, its abundance says little. V usage is TRBV10-1 and J usage is TRBJ2-7, with 9 bases lining up with TRBD1. Per the germline V gene, CDR1 is WNHNN and CDR2 is SYGVQD (reference sequence). There are 13 residues in the CDR3. V gave up 4 bases and J gave up 4 bases; unmatched junction bases: 2. Here the CDR3 reads CASSGDRVYEQYF. CDR3 sequence (DNA): TGCGCCAGCAGTGGGGACAGGGTTTACGAGCAGTACTTC.

By share, this clonotype counts as medium-sized. This beta chain slipped into a library made for alpha chains as a stray read, so its size is not meaningful. The rearrangement uses TRBV15 and TRBJ2-6; D remains ambiguous. This CDR3 spans 14 amino acids. The V end lost 5 bases, the J end lost 4 bases, and 9 bases lay between the germline ends. The germline CDR1 and CDR2 sequences are LNHNV and YYDKDF (reference sequence). DNA of the CDR3: TGTGCCACCAGCTCACGGGTGGGGGCCAACGTCCTGACTTTC. Protein sequence: CATSSRVGANVLTF.

By sample fraction, this clonotype is medium-sized. Found in a library prepared for alpha chains, this beta chain is an off-target read, and its abundance has little meaning. This chain uses TRBV7-9 with TRBJ2-1; 11 nucleotides match TRBD2. J was trimmed by 4 bases and V by 5 bases; bases with no gene match: 4. This CDR3 has 15 residues. Germline assignment: CDR1 SEHNR and CDR2 FQNEAQ (reference sequence). The CDR3 loop is CASSPRTSGYNEQFF. DNA of the CDR3: TGTGCCAGCAGCCCTAGGACTAGCGGGTACAATGAGCAGTTCTTC.

A word on this clonotype: As an off-target read in a library built for alpha chains, this beta chain has a frequency of little significance. This chain connects TRBV3-1 to TRBJ2-1, with D perhaps being TRBD1 or TRBD2 (6 bases each). The CDR3 has 16 amino acids. Germline assignment: CDR1 LGHDT and CDR2 YNNKEL (reference sequence). V shed 4 bases and J shed 9 bases, with 22 bases lying between them. Written as DNA, the CDR3 is TGTGCCAGCAGCCGAGGTATCCGGGGGCAAGGTTTTGAGCAGTTCTTC. Protein sequence: CASSRGIRGQGFEQFF.

By share, this clonotype ranks as medium-sized (0.01 to 0.1%). This beta chain is a stray read from a library made for alpha chains; its abundance is not meaningful. The V gene is TRBV12-3 or TRBV12-4, the J gene TRBJ2-2; 9 bases are shared with TRBD1. The CDR3 is made up of 15 amino acids. J was trimmed by 3 bases and V by 6 bases; bases with no gene match: 5. In DNA form, the CDR3 reads TGTGCCAGCAGCCGGGACAGGGCGGACACCGGGGAGCTGTTTTTT. It translates to CASSRDRADTGELFF.

By share, this clonotype ranks as medium-sized. Because this beta chain is a stray read in a library intended to capture alpha chains, its abundance should not be given much weight. This CDR3 is CASSPLPLSQQYF. CDR3 sequence (DNA): TGTGCCAGCAGCCCCCTCCCCTTGTCTCAGCAGTACTTC. This chain uses TRBV7-3 with TRBJ2-7; D remains unclear. CDR1 and CDR2 (germline): SGHTA, FQGTGA. The CDR3 is 13 amino acids. Trimming pared 5 bases from V and 8 bases from J, leaving 16 bases between. The full variable domain, rest sourced from reference TRBV7-3 and TRBJ2-7, is GAGVSQTPSNKVTEKGKYVELRCDPISGHTALYWYRQSLGQGPEFLIYFQGTGAADDSGLPNDRFFAVRPEGSVSTLKIQRTERGDSAVYLCASSPLPLSQQYFGPGTRLTVT.